A single sample gave rise to the 5 T cell receptor beta chains below, sequenced in a study of blood T cells in healthy people across ages. Alongside a J-beta primer mix, a sample-barcoded 5' primer served in a second PCR lasting 7 to 11 cycles. MiXCR was run by TCRdb on the 5' RACE reads, yielding one entry per CDR3 protein. The profile shows hundreds of thousands of distinct CDR3 sequences, roughly half of them singletons. The sample taken for sequencing was blood. The receptors were gathered from a man in his fifties or sixties in good health.

This sequence joins TRBV7-2 and TRBJ2-4, with 11 bases lining up with TRBD2. The V gene end was trimmed by 1 base and the J gene end by 6 bases; junction bases not matched to a gene: 2. CDR3 length equals 15 residues. CDR1 is SGHTA, CDR2 FQGNSA, per germline. The CDR3 loop reads CASSLGGTSGNIQYF. CDR3 bases: TGTGCCAGCAGCTTAGGGGGGACTAGCGGAAACATTCAGTACTTC. Filled out from reference TRBV7-2 and TRBJ2-4, the complete variable domain reads GAGVSQSPSNKVTEKGKDVELRCDPISGHTALYWYRQSLGQGLEFLIYFQGNSAPDKSGLPSDRFSAERTGGSVSTLTIQRTQQEDSAVYLCASSLGGTSGNIQYFGAGTRLSVL.

This chain links TRBV7-2 with TRBJ1-1; D ambiguous. This CDR3 is 13 amino acids long. Trimming removed 6 bases at V and 9 bases at J, with 17 bases between. Germline CDR1 is SGHTA and CDR2 is FQGNSA. The CDR3 region is CASSHDPVTKAFF. The CDR3 region has the DNA TGTGCCAGCAGTCATGACCCCGTGACTAAAGCTTTCTTT.

Regarding this clonotype: The junction departs from germline at one end; a sequencing error may be responsible. The chain couples TRBV6-1 to TRBJ2-1; D is perhaps TRBD2 (6 bases). This CDR3 contains 16 residues. Germline CDR1 MNHNS, CDR2 SASEGT. The CDR3 here is CASSKARGFSYNEQFF. Here the CDR3 DNA reads TGTGCCAGCAGTAAAGCGCGGGGCTTTTCCTACAATGAGCAGTTCTTC.

The chain is built from TRBV29-1 and TRBJ1-2; D is possibly TRBD1 (6 bases). CDR3 length: 13 amino acids. Germline V CDR1 and CDR2: SQVTM, ANQGSEA. V dropped 6 bases and J dropped 8 bases, with 19 bases sitting between them. CDR3 region: CSVPPAGEKGYTF. CDR3 sequence (DNA): TGCAGCGTCCCCCCGGCAGGGGAGAAGGGCTACACCTTC. The whole variable domain, remainder taken from reference TRBV29-1 and TRBJ1-2, is SAVISQKPSRDICQRGTSLTIQCQVDSQVTMMFWYRQQPGQSLTLIATANQGSEATYESGFVIDKFPISRPNLTFSTLTVSNMSPEDSSIYLCSVPPAGEKGYTFGSGTRLTVV.

This chain uses TRBV27 with TRBJ2-1; 9 nucleotides line up with TRBD2. J was trimmed by 2 bases and V by 5 bases; bases with no gene match: 7. From germline, CDR1 is MNHEY and CDR2 SMNVEV (reference sequence). The CDR3 totals 16 residues. The CDR3 DNA sequence: TGTGCCAGCAGTCCCGGGGTAGCGGGGGCCTACAATGAGCAGTTCTTC. Translated: CASSPGVAGAYNEQFF.